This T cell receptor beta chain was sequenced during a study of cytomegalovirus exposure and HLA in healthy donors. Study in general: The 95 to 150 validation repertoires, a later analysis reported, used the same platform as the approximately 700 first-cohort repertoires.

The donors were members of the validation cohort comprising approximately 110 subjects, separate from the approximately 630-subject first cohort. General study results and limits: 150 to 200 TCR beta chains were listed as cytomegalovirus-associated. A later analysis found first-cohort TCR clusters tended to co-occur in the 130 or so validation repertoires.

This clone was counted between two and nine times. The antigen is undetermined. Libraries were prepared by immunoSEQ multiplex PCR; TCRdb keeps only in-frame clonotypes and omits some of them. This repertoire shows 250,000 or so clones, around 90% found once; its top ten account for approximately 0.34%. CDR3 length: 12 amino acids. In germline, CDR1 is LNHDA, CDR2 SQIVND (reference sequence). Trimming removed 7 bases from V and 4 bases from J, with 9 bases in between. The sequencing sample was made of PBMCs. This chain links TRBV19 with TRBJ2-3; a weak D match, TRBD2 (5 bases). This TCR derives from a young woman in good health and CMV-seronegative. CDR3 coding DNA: TGTGCCAGTACTAGCCCCCCAGATACGCAGTATTTT. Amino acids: CASTSPPDTQYF.